These 10 T cell receptor beta chains came from one sample sequenced in a study of OX40 agonist ivuxolimab in advanced cancers. Sequencing was performed with immunoSEQ multiplex PCR; in TCRdb, only in-frame clones are kept and a portion is missing. The table shows about 100,000 clones, with about 88% occurring only once. The source was CD4+ or CD8+ T cells sorted from blood, collected in a trial of the OX40 agonist ivuxolimab. The receptors come from an adult with an advanced solid tumor such as melanoma, head and neck, liver or kidney cancer.

In its sample, this clone was seen once. For the CDR3, the DNA is TGTGCCAGCAGCTTGGGCCCGAATAACTATGGCTACACCTTC. It is translated as CASSLGPNNYGYTF. This chain joins TRBV5-6 and TRBJ1-2; D is unclear. Trimming shortened V by 0 bases and J by 1 base, and 7 bases separated the two germline ends. Germline V lookup: CDR1 SGHDT, CDR2 YYEEEE. The CDR3 extends over 14 amino acids.

The chain joins TRBV5-4 to TRBJ2-7; D is ambiguous. Looked up from germline, CDR1 is SGHNT and CDR2 is YYREEE (reference sequence). Deletions cut 4 bases from V and 1 base from J, with 6 bases between. CDR3 length equals 12 residues. Here the CDR3 DNA reads TGTGCCAGCAGCAAACGTTCCTACGAGCAGTACTTC. As protein: CASSKRSYEQYF.

The chain carries TRBV5-1 and TRBJ1-5; weak D call: TRBD1 (5 bases). This CDR3 has 18 amino acids. Trimming shortened V by 0 bases and J by 1 base, and 17 bases separated the two germline ends. CDR1 is SGHRS, CDR2 YFSETQ, per germline. In nucleotides, the CDR3 is TGCGCCAGCAGCTTGGACCCGGGACCCGGAGGGAGCAATCAGCCCCAGCATTTT. Protein sequence: CASSLDPGPGGSNQPQHF.

The rearrangement joins TRBV5-1 to TRBJ1-5, with D perhaps matching TRBD1 (6 bases). This CDR3 comprises 17 residues. Trimming took 0 bases from V and 9 from J, leaving 22 bases between them. Germline lookup yields CDR1 SGHRS and CDR2 YFSETQ. The CDR3 sequence: CASSLDASGGAARPQHF. The CDR3 DNA reads as TGCGCCAGCAGCTTGGACGCGTCGGGGGGCGCCGCCCGGCCCCAGCATTTT.

The V gene is TRBV5-4, the J gene TRBJ2-3, with 11 bases aligning to TRBD1. This CDR3 is built from 14 residues. Germline CDR1 and CDR2: SGHNT and YYREEE (reference sequence). V lost 4 bases to trimming and J lost 7 bases; unmatched junction nucleotides: 5. CDR3 residues: CASSPDRGRNTQYF. The CDR3 DNA reads TGTGCCAGCAGCCCGGACAGGGGGCGGAATACGCAGTATTTT.

The table lists this clone with a few counts. V and J are TRBV7-9 and TRBJ1-2; D is undetermined. Germline CDR1 SEHNR, CDR2 FQNEAQ (reference sequence). Trimming left V 1 base short and J 8 bases short, with 11 bases between. The CDR3 covers 13 residues. This CDR3 reads CASSLDVLGGYTF. The CDR3 region has the DNA TGTGCCAGCAGCTTAGACGTCCTAGGAGGCTACACCTTC.

The rearrangement links TRBV28 to TRBJ1-1; 7 positions agree with TRBD1. This CDR3 region has 12 residues. The V gene's germline CDR1 is MDHEN and CDR2 SYDVKM. V gave up 4 bases and J gave up 9 bases; unmatched junction bases: 5. The CDR3 DNA reads TGTGCCAGCAGTTCCCCACAGGGGAAAGCTTTCTTT. This codes for CASSSPQGKAFF.

This chain joins TRBV10-2 and TRBJ1-2; D gene ambiguous. The germline CDR1 and CDR2 sequences are WSHSY and SAAADI. The CDR3 sequence is 11 residues long. V was pared by 6 bases and J by 5 bases, with 7 bases between. DNA of the CDR3: TGCGCCAGCAGATCGGGGTATGGCTACACCTTC. It translates to CASRSGYGYTF.

In this sample, this clone turned up once. The chain carries TRBV5-1 and TRBJ2-3, with 14 bases aligning to TRBD2. There are 16 residues in the CDR3. Germline CDR1 reads SGHRS; CDR2 reads YFSETQ. J gave up 1 base and V 4 bases, and 2 bases lay outside the gene matches. The CDR3 sequence: CASSQGLAGGTDTQYF. The CDR3 DNA reads as TGCGCCAGCAGCCAGGGACTAGCGGGGGGCACAGATACGCAGTATTTT.

The table lists this clone with a count of one. The chain carries TRBV27 and TRBJ1-2, with TRBD1 matching 10 bases. With 6 bases clipped from V and 7 bases from J, the junction kept 8 bases outside the gene matches. Germline CDR1 MNHEY, CDR2 SMNVEV (reference sequence). This CDR3 has 14 amino acids. CDR3 sequence (DNA): TGTGCCAGCAGACAGCCGGGACAGGGGACTGGCTACACCTTC. Translating it yields CASRQPGQGTGYTF.